The 27 T cell receptor beta chains given below trace back to one sample, sequenced in a study of T cell changes during pregnancy in multiple sclerosis. Libraries were prepared by immunoSEQ multiplex PCR; TCRdb keeps only in-frame clonotypes and omits some of them. The sample lists tens of thousands of clones; approximately 90% were seen once. The sequencing used peripheral blood, collected in the second trimester of pregnancy. These receptors all come from a female donor in good health, enrolled as a control in a pregnancy study.

CDR3 sequence: CASLLGGGNTGELFF. In DNA form, the CDR3 reads TGTGCCAGCTTGCTTGGCGGGGGAAACACCGGGGAGCTGTTTTTT. This chain uses TRBV18 with TRBJ2-2; 7 bases fit TRBD2. The CDR3 spans 15 residues. Germline V gene sequence: CDR1 KGHSH, CDR2 LQKENI. The junction had 7 bases not matched to a gene; V was cut back by 7 bases and J by 2 bases. Using reference TRBV18 and TRBJ2-2 for the parts outside the CDR3, the full variable domain is NAGVMQNPRHLVRRRGQEARLRCSPMKGHSHVYWYRQLPEEGLKFMVYLQKENIIDESGMPKERFSAEFPKEGPSILRIQQVVRGDSAAYFCASLLGGGNTGELFFGEGSRLTVL.

This chain's CDR3 is CASSMNGGNTGELFF. DNA for the CDR3: TGTGCCAGTTCGATGAACGGAGGGAACACCGGGGAGCTGTTTTTT. The chain couples TRBV18 to TRBJ2-2, with D possibly being TRBD2 (5 bases). The CDR3 covers 15 residues. The V gene's germline CDR1 is KGHSH and CDR2 LQKENI. The V gene lost 9 bases and the J gene lost 1 base, with 15 bases spanning the gap.

The count of this clone is one. This chain connects TRBV6-5 to TRBJ1-4, with 7 bases fitting TRBD1. There are 14 residues in the CDR3. Germline V CDR1 and CDR2: MNHEY, SVGAGI. J was trimmed by 2 bases and V by 8 bases; bases with no gene match: 5. The CDR3 sequence: CASGQVWTNEKLFF. The DNA of the CDR3 is TGTGCCAGCGGACAGGTCTGGACTAATGAAAAACTGTTTTTT.

The chain uses TRBV30 and TRBJ1-2; the match to TRBD1 covers 8 bases. This CDR3 is 13 amino acids long. Trimming at V came to 4 bases and at J to 4 bases, leaving 5 bases not matched to a gene. CDR1 GTSNPN and CDR2 SVGIG come from the germline V gene (reference sequence). DNA of the CDR3: TGTGCCTGGAATGCCGGGACAGGCTATGGCTACACCTTC. It translates to CAWNAGTGYGYTF.

This clone was counted once. The rearrangement joins TRBV30 to TRBJ2-7; tentatively, D is TRBD2 (6 bases). The CDR3 contains 15 residues. Germline V lookup: CDR1 GTSNPN, CDR2 SVGIG (reference sequence). Trimming took 1 base from V and 2 from J, leaving 15 bases between them. The CDR3: CAWSGFPPGAYEQYF. In DNA form, the CDR3 reads TGTGCCTGGAGTGGATTCCCGCCGGGGGCCTACGAGCAGTACTTC.

This chain uses TRBV7-9 with TRBJ1-2; 7 positions agree with TRBD1. Per the germline V gene, CDR1 is SEHNR and CDR2 is FQNEAQ (reference sequence). This CDR3 region has 12 residues. J lost 8 bases, V lost 4 bases, and 4 bases had no gene match. The CDR3 is CASSSRQGGYTF. In DNA form, the CDR3 reads TGTGCCAGCAGCTCCCGACAGGGCGGCTACACCTTC.

The J gene is TRBJ2-7, the V gene TRBV5-1; TRBD1 aligns across 7 bases. J gave up 0 bases and V 3 bases, and 9 bases lay outside the gene matches. The CDR3 runs to 16 residues. The germline CDR1 and CDR2 sequences are SGHRS and YFSETQ. The CDR3 here is CASSSGDRALSYEQYF. CDR3 coding DNA: TGCGCCAGCAGCTCAGGAGACAGGGCCCTCTCCTACGAGCAGTACTTC. The full variable domain, rest sourced from reference TRBV5-1 and TRBJ2-7, is KAGVTQTPRYLIKTRGQQVTLSCSPISGHRSVSWYQQTPGQGLQFLFEYFSETQRNKGNFPGRFSGRQFSNSRSEMNVSTLELGDSALYLCASSSGDRALSYEQYFGPGTRLTVT.

This rearrangement joins TRBV6-5 to TRBJ1-3; D ambiguous. Looked up from germline, CDR1 is MNHEY and CDR2 is SVGAGI. Between the trimmed V and J ends, which lost 2 bases and 2 bases, there was a span of 13 bases. The CDR3 runs to 16 residues. This CDR3 is CASSYLTDAPGNTIYF. The CDR3 DNA reads TGTGCCAGCAGTTACCTTACAGATGCCCCTGGAAACACCATATATTTT.

On this clone itself: One junction end does not reproduce the germline sequence, and a read error may be involved. The chain links TRBV6-4 to TRBJ2-7, with TRBD1 matching over 11 bases. Germline lookup yields CDR1 MRHNA and CDR2 SNTAGT. This CDR3 region has 12 residues. The CDR3 DNA sequence: TGTGCCAGCAGTGACCCGGACAGGGGGCCTGTGTTC. Translated, it gives CASSDPDRGPVF.

V usage is TRBV4-1 and J usage is TRBJ1-3, with D maybe TRBD1 (5 bases). The germline V and J ends were trimmed by 0 bases and 4 bases, with 13 bases remaining between them. CDR1 is MGHRA and CDR2 is YSYEKL in the germline V gene. CDR3 size: 16 residues. The CDR3 loop reads CASSQDRRGIGNTIYF. The CDR3 DNA reads TGCGCCAGCAGCCAAGATCGTCGGGGGATAGGAAACACCATATATTTT.

The rearrangement uses TRBV5-4 and TRBJ2-3; D call uncertain. V was trimmed by 10 bases and J by 0 bases, leaving 12 bases between them. Germline V CDR1 and CDR2: SGHNT, YYREEE (reference sequence). This CDR3 comprises 13 residues. CDR3 sequence: CAGQVSSTDTQYF. CDR3 bases: TGTGCCGGTCAAGTTAGTAGCACAGATACGCAGTATTTT. The full variable domain, rest sourced from reference TRBV5-4 and TRBJ2-3, is ETGVTQSPTHLIKTRGQQVTLRCSSQSGHNTVSWYQQALGQGPQFIFQYYREEENGRGNFPPRFSGLQFPNYSSELNVNALELDDSALYLCAGQVSSTDTQYFGPGTRLTVL.

The chain links TRBV30 to TRBJ2-3; 11 bases line up with TRBD2. V dropped 8 bases and J dropped 4; count of bases not matched to a gene: 8. The CDR3 contains 14 residues. Germline V gene lookup returns CDR1 GTSNPN and CDR2 SVGIG (reference sequence). The CDR3 loop is CARSGGGRSDTQYF. Written as DNA, the CDR3 is TGTGCCCGTAGCGGGGGGGGGAGGTCAGATACGCAGTATTTT. Full variable domain (remainder filled in from reference TRBV30 and TRBJ2-3): SQTIHQWPATLVQPVGSPLSLECTVEGTSNPNLYWYRQAAGRGLQLLFYSVGIGQISSEVPQNLSASRPQDRQFILSSKKLLLSDSGFYLCARSGGGRSDTQYFGPGTRLTVL.

The gene calls are TRBV7-9 and TRBJ1-4; TRBD1 agrees at 7 bases. Losses at the gene ends were 7 bases for V and 8 bases for J; bases not matched to a gene: 16. CDR3 length equals 16 residues. Germline V gene sequence: CDR1 SEHNR, CDR2 FQNEAQ (reference sequence). This CDR3 is CASNRAGTAQREKLFF. The CDR3 region has the DNA TGTGCCAGCAACCGCGCGGGGACAGCCCAGAGGGAAAAACTGTTTTTT. The whole variable domain, remainder taken from reference TRBV7-9 and TRBJ1-4, is DTGVSQNPRHKITKRGQNVTFRCDPISEHNRLYWYRQTLGQGPEFLTYFQNEAQLEKSRLLSDRFSAERPKGSFSTLEIQRTEQGDSAMYLCASNRAGTAQREKLFFGSGTQLSVL.

The V and J genes are TRBV7-8 and TRBJ1-2; possibly TRBD1 for D (5 bases). Germline V gives CDR1 SGHVS, CDR2 FQNEAQ. The V end was cut by 3 bases, the J end by 0 bases, with 11 bases between. CDR3 length: 15 residues. The CDR3 spells CASSLEGRTNYGYTF. The DNA for the CDR3 is TGTGCCAGCAGCTTGGAGGGGCGGACTAACTATGGCTACACCTTC.

The gene calls are TRBV7-3 and TRBJ2-1, with 12 bases fitting TRBD2. Germline loops: CDR1 SGHTA, CDR2 FQGTGA. Trimming cost V 0 bases and J 10 bases; bases outside gene matches: 4. CDR3 length equals 15 residues. CDR3 loop: CASSLTRTSGEEQFF. CDR3 DNA: TGTGCCAGCAGCTTAACCCGGACTAGCGGGGAAGAGCAGTTCTTC.

The V gene is TRBV25-1, the J gene TRBJ1-1; D perhaps matches TRBD1 (5 bases). The CDR3 length is 15 residues. Germline V lookup: CDR1 MGHDK, CDR2 SYGVNS. With 2 bases removed from V and 2 bases from J, the gap between germline ends came to 12 bases. The CDR3 protein is CASSELGAVNTEAFF. CDR3 nucleotides: TGTGCCAGCAGTGAACTTGGGGCGGTAAACACTGAAGCTTTCTTT.

This clone was counted a few times. The V call is TRBV30, the J call TRBJ2-5; weak D call: TRBD1 (5 bases). The J call may be in error: the DNA end matches TRBJ2-7 better. The CDR3 spans 15 residues. Germline CDR1 GTSNPN, CDR2 SVGIG (reference sequence). The CDR3 region has the DNA TGTGCCTGGAGTGTTTGGGGCTCTCCCGCCTACGAGCAGTACTTC. Translated: CAWSVWGSPAYEQYF.

The rearrangement uses TRBV2 and TRBJ1-5, with D unresolved. Germline V gives CDR1 SNHLY, CDR2 FYNNEI. The CDR3 runs 14 residues. V was pared by 2 bases and J by 0 bases, with 5 bases between. This CDR3 is CASSEQYSNQPQHF. The CDR3, as DNA: TGTGCCAGCAGTGAACAGTATAGCAATCAGCCCCAGCATTTT.

The CDR3 reads CARTQGASTYEQYF. The CDR3 DNA reads TGTGCCAGGACACAGGGGGCAAGTACCTACGAGCAGTACTTC. This chain links TRBV27 with TRBJ2-7, with TRBD1 matching over 9 bases. Germline V gene sequence: CDR1 MNHEY, CDR2 SMNVEV (reference sequence). This CDR3 contains 14 residues. J lost 2 bases, V lost 9 bases, and 8 bases had no gene match.

J is TRBJ2-7 and V is TRBV10-3; weak D call: TRBD2 (6 bases). V was cut by 6 bases and J by 0 bases, with 15 bases left in between. The CDR3 length is 15 residues. CDR1 is ENHRY, CDR2 SYGVKD, per germline. In DNA, the CDR3 is TGTGCCATCAGCTCGGCCGGGACTTCCTCCTACGAGCAGTACTTC. Translating gives CAISSAGTSSYEQYF.

This chain links TRBV2 with TRBJ2-1, with 10 nucleotides matching TRBD1. V was pared by 2 bases and J by 8 bases, with 9 bases of the junction left unmatched. Germline V lookup: CDR1 SNHLY, CDR2 FYNNEI. This CDR3 has 16 amino acids. This chain's CDR3 is CASSENEGQGRYEQFF. Here the CDR3 DNA reads TGTGCCAGCAGTGAAAATGAGGGACAGGGGAGGTATGAGCAGTTCTTC.

The chain couples TRBV5-4 to TRBJ2-1; the D gene is possibly TRBD2 (7 bases). The germline V and J ends were trimmed by 5 bases and 0 bases, with 15 bases remaining between them. CDR3 size: 16 residues. The germline gives CDR1 SGHNT, CDR2 YYREEE (reference sequence). CDR3 amino acids: CASSPGGQLSYNEQFF. In nucleotides, the CDR3 is TGTGCCAGCAGTCCGGGGGGACAACTCTCCTACAATGAGCAGTTCTTC.

This rearrangement joins TRBV5-6 to TRBJ2-5, with no clear D. CDR3 size: 14 residues. Germline V gene lookup returns CDR1 SGHDT and CDR2 YYEEEE. Trimming left V 0 bases short and J 6 bases short, with 12 bases between. CDR3 loop: CASSLDQSPQTQYF. The CDR3 DNA is TGTGCCAGCAGCTTGGACCAGTCCCCCCAGACCCAGTACTTC.

V usage is TRBV7-2 and J usage is TRBJ2-5; 11 bases map to TRBD2. After removal of 4 bases from V and 5 bases from J, the junction contained 6 bases not matched to a gene. The CDR3 is 15 amino acids. The germline V gene has CDR1 SGHTA and CDR2 FQGNSA. Here the CDR3 DNA reads TGTGCCAGCAGCTCAACTAGCGGGAGAGCGGAGACCCAGTACTTC. This codes for CASSSTSGRAETQYF.

The V call is TRBV15, the J call TRBJ1-5, with TRBD1 matching over 9 bases. V shed 0 bases and J 7 bases; nucleotides not matched to a gene: 13. CDR3 length: 18 amino acids. CDR1 LNHNV and CDR2 YYDKDF come from the germline V gene (reference sequence). This chain's CDR3 is CATSRDRGTGILGQPQHF. CDR3 bases: TGTGCCACCAGCAGAGATCGGGGGACAGGGATTTTAGGACAGCCCCAGCATTTT. Drawing the rest from reference TRBV15 and TRBJ1-5, the complete variable domain is DAMVIQNPRYQVTQFGKPVTLSCSQTLNHNVMYWYQQKSSQAPKLLFHYYDKDFNNEADTPDNFQSRRPNTSFCFLDIRSPGLGDTAMYLCATSRDRGTGILGQPQHFGDGTRLSIL.

The chain combines TRBV7-8 with TRBJ1-2, with D possibly matching TRBD1 (5 bases). Germline lookup yields CDR1 SGHVS and CDR2 FQNEAQ. CDR3 length: 14 residues. The V end was cut by 3 bases, the J end by 5 bases, with 13 bases between. CDR3 sequence reads: CASSFGGRDYGYTF. CDR3 coding DNA: TGTGCCAGCAGCTTTGGCGGCAGGGATTATGGCTACACCTTC.

The chain joins TRBV29-1 to TRBJ1-2; 12 bases align to TRBD1. The CDR3 length is 16 residues. V dropped 7 bases and J dropped 4; count of bases not matched to a gene: 13. Germline V gene data show CDR1 as SQVTM and CDR2 as ANQGSEA. CDR3 in DNA: TGCAGCGCTGGGGCCGGGACAGGGGGCGTAAGCTATGGCTACACCTTC. It translates to CSAGAGTGGVSYGYTF.